Shown below are 17 T cell receptor beta chains from a single sample sequenced in a study of cytomegalovirus exposure and HLA in healthy donors. The primer mix had 60 Vbeta and 13 Jbeta primers. The repertoire was sequenced with immunoSEQ multiplex PCR; TCRdb's copy has only in-frame clones and lacks some. There are about 140,000 clones in the sample; around 80% occur only once, and 3% to 3.5% lies in the top ten. Specimen: PBMCs. The receptors come from a man aged 35-49 years in good health and CMV-seronegative.

The genes are TRBV2 and TRBJ2-5, with TRBD1 matching over 12 bases. Trimming cost V 5 bases and J 5 bases; bases outside gene matches: 6. The length of the CDR3 is 15 residues. CDR1 and CDR2 from the germline V gene are SNHLY and FYNNEI. In DNA, the CDR3 is TGTGCCAGCAGTAAGGCCGGGACAGGGGGCGAGACCCAGTACTTC. Protein sequence: CASSKAGTGGETQYF.

V gene TRBV19 combines with J gene TRBJ2-2, with 8 nucleotides matching TRBD2. V dropped 7 bases and J dropped 1; count of bases not matched to a gene: 8. The CDR3 runs to 16 residues. Germline assignment: CDR1 LNHDA and CDR2 SQIVND (reference sequence). The CDR3 DNA reads TGTGCCAGTAATAAGCGGCTAGCGGGGAACACCGGGGAGCTGTTTTTT. Translation: CASNKRLAGNTGELFF. The full variable domain, its missing parts supplied by reference TRBV19 and TRBJ2-2, is DGGITQSPKYLFRKEGQNVTLSCEQNLNHDAMYWYRQDPGQGLRLIYYSQIVNDFQKGDIAEGYSVSREKKESFPLTVTSAQKNPTAFYLCASNKRLAGNTGELFFGEGSRLTVL.

V gene TRBV13 combines with J gene TRBJ2-7; D uncertain. The CDR3 contains 16 residues. Germline assignment: CDR1 PRHDT and CDR2 FYEKMQ (reference sequence). Trimming took 3 bases from V and 1 from J, leaving 16 bases between them. Here the CDR3 reads CASSFRVNVKSYEQYF. In DNA, the CDR3 is TGTGCCAGCAGCTTCCGGGTCAACGTTAAGTCCTACGAGCAGTACTTC.

This clone was counted only a few times. The chain carries TRBV5-1 and TRBJ2-7, with 8 bases that match TRBD1. The CDR3 is 12 amino acids. V gave up 3 bases and J gave up 6 bases; unmatched junction bases: 2. Germline V lookup: CDR1 SGHRS, CDR2 YFSETQ. The CDR3 is CASSWTGPEQYF. CDR3 sequence (DNA): TGCGCCAGCAGCTGGACAGGGCCCGAGCAGTACTTC.

The count of this clone is one. The same CDR3 also results from other DNA sequences found in this sample. The V and J genes are TRBV27 and TRBJ1-5; D is unclear. CDR3 size: 13 residues. V was trimmed by 5 bases and J by 3 bases, leaving 8 bases between them. Looked up from germline, CDR1 is MNHEY and CDR2 is SMNVEV (reference sequence). In DNA, the CDR3 is TGTGCCAGCAGTCCGGGGTACAATCAGCCCCAGCATTTT. It translates to CASSPGYNQPQHF.

The chain uses TRBV4-2 and TRBJ1-5; the D gene is possibly TRBD1 (6 bases). Germline-derived CDR1 and CDR2 are LGHNA and YNFKEQ. The CDR3 is made up of 16 amino acids. V gave up 1 base and J gave up 2 bases, with 12 bases separating them. CDR3 residues: CASSQAGEGGNQPQHF. Written as DNA, the CDR3 is TGTGCCAGCAGCCAAGCAGGTGAGGGGGGCAATCAGCCCCAGCATTTT.

This clone was detected only a few times. The same CDR3 also results from other DNA sequences found in this sample. The chain carries TRBV9 and TRBJ1-2; maybe TRBD1 (6 bases). The CDR3 spans 14 residues. V was shortened by 0 bases and J by 4 bases, with 10 bases between the two germline ends. Germline CDR1 is SGDLS and CDR2 is YYNGEE. The CDR3 nucleotides read TGTGCCAGCAGCGTAGCCACAGGGAGCTATGGCTACACCTTC. As protein: CASSVATGSYGYTF.

The genes are TRBV5-1 and TRBJ2-5; 9 bases match TRBD1. J was trimmed by 5 bases and V by 4 bases; bases with no gene match: 6. The CDR3 has 14 residues. Germline V gene sequence: CDR1 SGHRS, CDR2 YFSETQ. The CDR3 is CASSTGTGRETQYF. The CDR3 DNA is TGCGCCAGCAGCACCGGGACAGGGAGGGAGACCCAGTACTTC.

The chain uses TRBV29-1 and TRBJ1-2, with 9 bases aligning to TRBD1. This CDR3 region has 14 residues. The J segment lost 6 bases and the V segment lost 2 bases, leaving 7 bases of the junction unmatched. Looked up from germline, CDR1 is SQVTM and CDR2 is ANQGSEA. The CDR3 DNA is TGCAGCGTTGAATTCGACAGGGGGGTAGATGGCTACACCTTC. Its translation is CSVEFDRGVDGYTF. Combining the CDR3 with reference TRBV29-1 and TRBJ1-2 gives the whole variable domain SAVISQKPSRDICQRGTSLTIQCQVDSQVTMMFWYRQQPGQSLTLIATANQGSEATYESGFVIDKFPISRPNLTFSTLTVSNMSPEDSSIYLCSVEFDRGVDGYTFGSGTRLTVV.

The rearrangement links TRBV18 to TRBJ1-6, with TRBD1 identical over 9 bases. This CDR3 has 14 residues. CDR1 KGHSH and CDR2 LQKENI come from the germline V gene. The V gene end was trimmed by 5 bases and the J gene end by 8 bases; junction bases not matched to a gene: 4. CDR3: CASSKQGADSPLHF. The CDR3 DNA sequence: TGTGCCAGCTCAAAACAGGGGGCTGATTCACCCCTCCACTTT. Looking up the rest from reference TRBV18 and TRBJ1-6 gives the full variable domain: NAGVMQNPRHLVRRRGQEARLRCSPMKGHSHVYWYRQLPEEGLKFMVYLQKENIIDESGMPKERFSAEFPKEGPSILRIQQVVRGDSAAYFCASSKQGADSPLHFGNGTRLTVT.

The chain uses TRBV7-9 and TRBJ2-7, with 12 bases aligning to TRBD2. This CDR3 is built from 15 residues. The V segment lost 4 bases and the J segment 7 bases; nucleotides outside the gene matches: 8. Germline V lookup: CDR1 SEHNR, CDR2 FQNEAQ (reference sequence). CDR3 nucleotide sequence: TGTGCCAGCAGCTCTCTAGCGGGGGGGGTTGGGGAGCAGTACTTC. Its translation: CASSSLAGGVGEQYF. The full variable domain, rest sourced from reference TRBV7-9 and TRBJ2-7, is DTGVSQNPRHKITKRGQNVTFRCDPISEHNRLYWYRQTLGQGPEFLTYFQNEAQLEKSRLLSDRFSAERPKGSFSTLEIQRTEQGDSAMYLCASSSLAGGVGEQYFGPGTRLTVT.

The rearrangement links TRBV12-1 to TRBJ2-7; the table gives TRBD2 as D, unverified against the DNA. TRBV12-1 is a documented pseudogene. The CDR3 covers 19 residues. CDR3 loop: CASSSLLAGGLPYSYEQYF. CDR3 sequence (DNA): TGTGCCAGCAGCTCCCTACTAGCGGGGGGCTTACCCTACTCCTACGAGCAGTACTTC.

The J gene is TRBJ1-5, the V gene TRBV27; TRBD1 matches at 8 bases. Germline V gene sequence: CDR1 MNHEY, CDR2 SMNVEV (reference sequence). CDR3 length: 18 amino acids. The V gene end was trimmed by 5 bases and the J gene end by 0 bases; junction bases not matched to a gene: 12. The CDR3 DNA is TGTGCCAGCAGTCCGGACAGGGCCCGACTTGTTAGCAATCAGCCCCAGCATTTT. Translating it yields CASSPDRARLVSNQPQHF.

Only one count was recorded for this clone. The genes are TRBV28 and TRBJ1-4; TRBD1 might be the D (6 bases). The CDR3 runs to 15 residues. The germline V gene encodes CDR1 MDHEN and CDR2 SYDVKM. V dropped 5 bases and J dropped 3 bases, with 13 bases sitting between them. CDR3 protein: CASSPPGASNEKLFF. CDR3 coding DNA: TGTGCCAGCAGTCCCCCAGGGGCTTCTAATGAAAAACTGTTTTTT. The entire variable domain, with the rest obtained from reference TRBV28 and TRBJ1-4, is as follows: DVKVTQSSRYLVKRTGEKVFLECVQDMDHENMFWYRQDPGLGLRLIYFSYDVKMKEKGDIPEGYSVSREKKERFSLILESASTNQTSMYLCASSPPGASNEKLFFGSGTQLSVL.

The chain is built from TRBV27 and TRBJ2-3, with TRBD1 identical over 8 bases. The germline CDR1 and CDR2 sequences are MNHEY and SMNVEV (reference sequence). V trimming: 3 bases; J trimming: 5 bases; junction bases outside the gene matches: 7. The CDR3 covers 15 residues. CDR3 sequence reads: CASSFRTGTLDTQYF. DNA for the CDR3: TGTGCCAGCAGTTTTAGGACAGGGACCTTAGATACGCAGTATTTT.

This clone showed up just a few times. The chain combines TRBV2 with TRBJ1-2, with 9 bases aligning to TRBD1. CDR1 and CDR2 (germline): SNHLY, FYNNEI. This CDR3 spans 14 amino acids. V shed 7 bases and J 8 bases; nucleotides not matched to a gene: 11. The CDR3 bases are TGTGCCAGCAACTACGGGACAGGGACTTACGGCTACACCTTC. This translates into CASNYGTGTYGYTF.

The DNA for the CDR3 is TGCGCCAGCAGCTTAAGCGCGGGGGGGCCCAATGAGCAGTTCTTC. It translates to CASSLSAGGPNEQFF. The chain has TRBV5-1 and TRBJ2-1, with 9 bases aligning to TRBD2. In germline, CDR1 is SGHRS, CDR2 YFSETQ. The trim removed 2 bases at V and 6 bases at J, leaving 6 bases unmatched. CDR3 length: 15 amino acids. The variable domain in full, completed from reference TRBV5-1 and TRBJ2-1, reads KAGVTQTPRYLIKTRGQQVTLSCSPISGHRSVSWYQQTPGQGLQFLFEYFSETQRNKGNFPGRFSGRQFSNSRSEMNVSTLELGDSALYLCASSLSAGGPNEQFFGPGTRLTVL.